These 18 T cell receptor beta chains were all obtained from the same sample, sequenced in a study of T cells in Graves' hyperthyroidism and ophthalmopathy. RNA transcripts yielded amplified TCR beta CDR3 regions. The HTBI primer set drove a first-round RT-PCR of the TCR CDR3. From the multiplex PCR reads, TCRdb called clonotypes with MiXCR, one entry per CDR3 protein. The sample consists of 560,000 or so distinct CDR3 sequences, 15% to 20% of them appearing once. Sequencing was performed on blood. The source is a man between 40 and 49 years old with Graves' ophthalmopathy.

In its sample, this clonotype was seen a few times. This chain connects TRBV7-3 to TRBJ2-1; either TRBD1 or TRBD2 may supply D (6 bases each). Germline-derived CDR1 and CDR2 are SGHTA and FQGTGA. The CDR3 has 15 amino acids. Trimming took 5 bases from V and 5 from J, leaving 16 bases between them. CDR3: CASSPGGGANNEQFF. The CDR3 DNA sequence: TGTGCCAGCAGCCCCGGAGGGGGAGCCAACAATGAGCAGTTCTTC. Looking up the rest from reference TRBV7-3 and TRBJ2-1 gives the full variable domain: GAGVSQTPSNKVTEKGKYVELRCDPISGHTALYWYRQSLGQGPEFLIYFQGTGAADDSGLPNDRFFAVRPEGSVSTLKIQRTERGDSAVYLCASSPGGGANNEQFFGPGTRLTVL.

This clonotype was recorded at least ten times. This chain connects TRBV2 to TRBJ1-2; a possible D gene is TRBD1 (6 bases). V lost 8 bases, J lost 4 bases, and 14 bases lay in between. Germline V gene lookup returns CDR1 SNHLY and CDR2 FYNNEI. The CDR3 extends over 13 amino acids. The CDR3 loop is CASSEGTSYGYTF. In nucleotides, the CDR3 is TGTGCCAGCTCCGAAGGGACAAGCTATGGCTACACCTTC.

The V call is TRBV5-6, the J call TRBJ1-2, with a possible D match to TRBD1 (6 bases). Trimming removed 3 bases from V and 7 bases from J, with 13 bases in between. The CDR3 runs 13 residues. Germline CDR1 and CDR2: SGHDT and YYEEEE. DNA for the CDR3: TGTGCCAGCAGCTCCAGGGGAGCAAGTGGCTACACCTTC. Its protein is CASSSRGASGYTF.

The genes are TRBV18 and TRBJ2-7, with 9 positions matching TRBD2. Germline lookup yields CDR1 KGHSH and CDR2 LQKENI. The J segment lost 4 bases and the V segment lost 1 base, leaving 17 bases of the junction unmatched. The length of the CDR3 is 19 residues. CDR3 nucleotides: TGTGCCAGCTCACCACTGCGGCTAGCGGGGATAGCCATAGTATACGAGCAGTACTTC. Residues: CASSPLRLAGIAIVYEQYF.

The chain links TRBV19 to TRBJ2-7, with 7 bases that match TRBD2. The CDR3 totals 14 residues. CDR1 is LNHDA, CDR2 SQIVND, per germline (reference sequence). V lost 6 bases and J lost 3; bases outside the gene matches: 8. Here the CDR3 DNA reads TGTGCCAGTAGAATGGCTAGCGGAGTCTACGAGCAGTACTTC. This translates into CASRMASGVYEQYF.

This clonotype has at least ten counts. The chain carries TRBV12-3 or TRBV12-4 and TRBJ1-4; D is undetermined. CDR3 length: 13 residues. Trimming took off 2 bases at V and 8 bases at J, with 9 bases between the two ends. In DNA, the CDR3 is TGTGCCAGCAGTTTATCCTGGGCAGAAAAACTGTTTTTT. Translating it yields CASSLSWAEKLFF.

This clonotype was picked up many times. The genes are TRBV7-9 and TRBJ2-7; 11 nucleotides line up with TRBD1. The germline CDR1 and CDR2 sequences are SEHNR and FQNEAQ (reference sequence). The J segment lost 6 bases and the V segment lost 5 bases, leaving 6 bases of the junction unmatched. CDR3 size: 14 residues. The CDR3 is CASSAGQGAAEQYF. The CDR3 region has the DNA TGTGCCAGCAGCGCCGGACAGGGGGCGGCCGAGCAGTACTTC.

This clonotype has just a few counts. This chain links TRBV28 with TRBJ2-7; 9 bases match TRBD1. This CDR3 is 16 amino acids long. V lost 2 bases, J lost 0 bases, and 5 bases stayed unmatched. Germline lookup yields CDR1 MDHEN and CDR2 SYDVKM. The CDR3 DNA follows: TGTGCCAGCAGTTTAATGGGGACAGGGAGCTCCTACGAGCAGTACTTC. It specifies CASSLMGTGSSYEQYF. Variable domain in full (rest from reference TRBV28 and TRBJ2-7): DVKVTQSSRYLVKRTGEKVFLECVQDMDHENMFWYRQDPGLGLRLIYFSYDVKMKEKGDIPEGYSVSREKKERFSLILESASTNQTSMYLCASSLMGTGSSYEQYFGPGTRLTVT.

This clonotype was detected a few times. It may be a read error: a sequence one base away is much more abundant. The J gene is TRBJ1-1, the V gene TRBV28; TRBD1 matches 10 bases. Germline V CDR1 and CDR2: MDHEN, SYDVKM. CDR3 length: 14 amino acids. The CDR3 DNA reads TGTGCCGGCAGTCGGACAGGGGGAAAGACTGAAGCTTTCTTT. As protein: CAGSRTGGKTEAFF.

There are many counts of this clonotype. This chain's CDR3 is CASSQGAHSGANVLTF. The CDR3 DNA is TGCGCCAGCAGTCAGGGCGCCCACTCTGGGGCCAACGTCCTGACTTTC. V usage is TRBV5-1 and J usage is TRBJ2-6; maybe TRBD1 (5 bases). CDR3 size: 16 residues. CDR1 SGHRS and CDR2 YFSETQ come from the germline V gene. V dropped 5 bases and J dropped 0 bases, with 12 bases sitting between them.

At least ten counts were recorded for this clonotype. The chain carries TRBV30 and TRBJ2-5, with D unresolved. The ends were cut back, 4 bases at V and 7 bases at J, with 16 bases in the middle. This CDR3 is built from 13 residues. Germline loops: CDR1 GTSNPN, CDR2 SVGIG (reference sequence). CDR3 DNA: TGTGCCTGGACGTTCACAGCCCGCGGGACCCAGTACTTC. The encoded protein is CAWTFTARGTQYF. The full variable domain, completed using reference TRBV30 and TRBJ2-5, is SQTIHQWPATLVQPVGSPLSLECTVEGTSNPNLYWYRQAAGRGLQLLFYSVGIGQISSEVPQNLSASRPQDRQFILSSKKLLLSDSGFYLCAWTFTARGTQYFGPGTRLLVL.

This clonotype has only a few counts. V usage is TRBV20-1 and J usage is TRBJ2-1; no definite D call. Germline-derived CDR1 and CDR2 are DFQATT and SNEGSKA (reference sequence). This CDR3 is 15 amino acids long. Trimming cost V 0 bases and J 9 bases, with 18 bases left between them. DNA for the CDR3: TGCAGTGCTAGAGATTCGAGTCGATCCCTAAGTGAGCAGTTCTTC. Translated, it gives CSARDSSRSLSEQFF.

The CDR3 loop is CASSHDSSQPQHF. CDR3 DNA sequence: TGTGCCAGCAGCCACGACAGTAGTCAGCCCCAGCATTTT. This sequence joins TRBV9 and TRBJ1-5; a possible D gene is TRBD1 (5 bases). CDR1 is SGDLS, CDR2 YYNGEE, per germline. Trimming cost V 4 bases and J 6 bases, with 11 bases left between them. The CDR3 runs 13 residues.

On this clonotype: A much larger clone is a single base away; this may be a read error. This chain connects TRBV2 to TRBJ1-5; the D is unclear. CDR3 length: 14 amino acids. Germline assignment: CDR1 SNHLY and CDR2 FYNNEI. Written as DNA, the CDR3 is TGTGCCGGCAGTGACGGGCGAGGCAATCAGCCCCAGCATTTT. Amino acids: CAGSDGRGNQPQHF.

This clonotype was recorded many times. The chain couples TRBV12-3 or TRBV12-4 to TRBJ2-1; 8 bases are a match to TRBD2. The junction had 7 bases not matched to a gene; V was cut back by 2 bases and J by 7 bases. This CDR3 spans 15 amino acids. DNA of the CDR3: TGTGCCAGCAGTTTATCAAGCGGGAGAAGGAATGAGCAGTTCTTC. It is translated as CASSLSSGRRNEQFF.

A few counts support this clonotype. This chain links TRBV6-1 with TRBJ2-5, with a weak D call TRBD1 (5 bases). V lost 5 bases to trimming and J lost 3 bases, with 16 bases between them. This CDR3 has 15 amino acids. Germline CDR1 MNHNS, CDR2 SASEGT. The DNA of the CDR3 is TGTGCCAGCAGTAACCACCCGGCAGGGAAAGAGACCCAGTACTTC. It yields the protein CASSNHPAGKETQYF.

The chain couples TRBV5-1 to TRBJ2-7; D perhaps matches TRBD2 (6 bases). V was pared by 5 bases and J by 5 bases, with 14 bases between. The germline V gene has CDR1 SGHRS and CDR2 YFSETQ. The CDR3 length is 13 residues. The CDR3 DNA reads TGCGCCAGCAGACTGGCGGGGATGGACGAGCAGTACTTC. Protein product: CASRLAGMDEQYF.

The rearrangement joins TRBV7-9 to TRBJ2-5, with D uncertain. The CDR3 contains 15 residues. Germline-derived CDR1 and CDR2 are SEHNR and FQNEAQ (reference sequence). V dropped 2 bases and J dropped 2 bases, with 12 bases sitting between them. The CDR3 DNA follows: TGTGCCAGCAGCTTACGCTTCCCTGCACAAGAGACCCAGTACTTC. Its translation is CASSLRFPAQETQYF.